These 15 T cell receptor beta chains were all obtained from the same sample, sequenced in a study of cytomegalovirus exposure and HLA in healthy donors (dated by TCRdb to the late 2010s). Library creation used the immunoSEQ multiplex PCR assay. The multiplex PCR relied on a mix of 60 forward primers for TCR Vbeta segments and 13 reverse primers for TCR Jbeta segments. Held by TCRdb, this immuneACCESS table contains in-frame sequences only and omits some clones. Under half of the omission traces to an unresolved V gene where checked; the cause of the rest is unknown. The table for this sample lists some 100,000 clones; approximately 56% of them were counted only once. The biggest ten clones account for 4.5% to 5.5% of the sample. The sample comprised PBMCs. Receptors originate from a woman in her 30s in good health and CMV-seropositive.

V and J are TRBV6-5 and TRBJ1-2; 9 nucleotides line up with TRBD1. Per the germline V gene, CDR1 is MNHEY and CDR2 is SVGAGI. This CDR3 has 15 residues. V lost 0 bases, J lost 5 bases, and 4 bases stayed unmatched. The CDR3 loop reads CASSYSFGQGYGYTF. DNA for the CDR3: TGTGCCAGCAGTTACTCGTTTGGACAGGGGTATGGCTACACCTTC.

The chain recombines TRBV7-2 with TRBJ1-2; 12 bases line up with TRBD1. The length of the CDR3 is 17 residues. Germline lookup yields CDR1 SGHTA and CDR2 FQGNSA. J lost 2 bases, V lost 5 bases, and 9 bases had no gene match. The CDR3 DNA reads as TGTGCCAGCAGCCCACCGGGACAGGGGGCGAAAAACTATGGCTACACCTTC. It translates to CASSPPGQGAKNYGYTF.

The genes are TRBV7-9 and TRBJ2-5; possibly TRBD2 for D (6 bases). This CDR3 spans 15 amino acids. V lost 1 base to trimming and J lost 5 bases, with 14 bases between them. The V gene's germline CDR1 is SEHNR and CDR2 FQNEAQ (reference sequence). The CDR3 region has the DNA TGTGCCAGCAGCTTAGGACTAGTAAGAGGGGAGACCCAGTACTTC. Encoded protein: CASSLGLVRGETQYF. Based on the CDR3 plus reference TRBV7-9 and TRBJ2-5, the full variable domain is DTGVSQNPRHKITKRGQNVTFRCDPISEHNRLYWYRQTLGQGPEFLTYFQNEAQLEKSRLLSDRFSAERPKGSFSTLEIQRTEQGDSAMYLCASSLGLVRGETQYFGPGTRLLVL.

This clone was observed a few times. CDR3 sequence (DNA): TGTGCCAGCAGTCCTGACAGGGGGCGACGGTATGGCTACACCTTC. Amino acid sequence: CASSPDRGRRYGYTF. This chain links TRBV6-1 with TRBJ1-2, with 10 nucleotides matching TRBD1. The CDR3 is 15 amino acids. Germline CDR1 and CDR2: MNHNS and SASEGT. With 5 bases clipped from V and 5 bases from J, the junction kept 8 bases outside the gene matches.

A few counts support this clone. The chain is built from TRBV30 and TRBJ1-6; D perhaps matches TRBD1 (6 bases). Germline V gene lookup returns CDR1 GTSNPN and CDR2 SVGIG (reference sequence). V was pared by 4 bases and J by 4 bases, with 14 bases between. This CDR3 spans 15 amino acids. CDR3 region: CAWTELTGYNSPLHF. CDR3 DNA sequence: TGTGCCTGGACTGAACTGACAGGTTATAATTCACCCCTCCACTTT.

This clone occurred once. The V gene is TRBV6-5, the J gene TRBJ2-3; maybe TRBD1 (5 bases). Germline V gene lookup returns CDR1 MNHEY and CDR2 SVGAGI. The ends were cut back, 8 bases at V and 3 bases at J, with 18 bases in the middle. The CDR3 loop spans 15 amino acids. CDR3 nucleotides: TGTGCCAGCTCCCAAGGGCAGGGCGTGACAGATACGCAGTATTTT. It yields the protein CASSQGQGVTDTQYF.

The J gene is TRBJ2-1, the V gene TRBV18, with 10 bases lining up with TRBD2. There are 15 residues in the CDR3. Germline CDR1 reads KGHSH; CDR2 reads LQKENI. The J segment lost 6 bases and the V segment lost 2 bases, leaving 4 bases of the junction unmatched. In DNA form, the CDR3 reads TGTGCCAGCTCACCAGCAGCGGGGGGGACCAATGAGCAGTTCTTC. Translation gives CASSPAAGGTNEQFF.

The chain employs TRBV10-3 and TRBJ2-7, with D perhaps matching TRBD2 (6 bases). There are 14 residues in the CDR3. The V and J ends lost 6 bases and 1 base respectively, with 13 bases between them. Germline V gene data show CDR1 as ENHRY and CDR2 as SYGVKD. The chain's CDR3 is CAISIGGGSYEQYF. The CDR3 DNA sequence: TGTGCCATCAGCATTGGGGGAGGATCCTACGAGCAGTACTTC.

The CDR3 is CASRDRGANSPLHF. CDR3 DNA: TGTGCCAGCAGGGACAGGGGGGCAAATTCACCCCTCCACTTT. The chain couples TRBV7-9 to TRBJ1-6, with 10 bases identical to TRBD1. Germline V gene sequence: CDR1 SEHNR, CDR2 FQNEAQ (reference sequence). The CDR3 length is 14 residues. The V and J ends lost 6 bases and 7 bases, in that order; junction bases with no gene match: 3.

The CDR3 bases are TGTGCCAGTAGACAGGGGCCGAACACCGGGGAGCTGTTTTTT. This sequence encodes CASRQGPNTGELFF. The chain combines TRBV19 with TRBJ2-2, with TRBD1 matching over 7 bases. After removal of 6 bases from V and 0 bases from J, the junction contained 1 base not matched to a gene. CDR3 length: 14 amino acids. The germline gives CDR1 LNHDA, CDR2 SQIVND (reference sequence).

This chain uses TRBV21-1 with TRBJ1-6. TRBV21-1 is a known pseudogene. This CDR3 comprises 14 residues. Here the CDR3 reads CASSIRVWDSPLHF. The CDR3 DNA sequence: TGTGCCAGCAGCATCCGGGTGTGGGATTCACCCCTCCACTTT.

The chain has TRBV6-1 and TRBJ1-1, with unresolved D. Per the germline V gene, CDR1 is MNHNS and CDR2 is SASEGT. Trimming took off 1 base at V and 11 bases at J, with 14 bases between the two ends. This CDR3 contains 13 residues. The DNA of the CDR3 is TGTGCCAGCAGTGAAGGGCCCAAGGACTTGGCTTTCTTT. Its protein is CASSEGPKDLAFF.

A remark on this clone: The junction departs from germline at one end; a sequencing error may be responsible. The V and J genes are TRBV7-9 and TRBJ1-1; 9 bases are a match to TRBD1. In germline, CDR1 is SEHNR, CDR2 FQNEAQ (reference sequence). This CDR3 comprises 16 residues. The CDR3 region is CSSSSPGQGPNTEAFF. CDR3 sequence (DNA): TGTTCCAGCAGTTCTCCGGGACAGGGACCGAACACTGAAGCTTTCTTT.

The chain uses TRBV19 and TRBJ2-1; perhaps TRBD2 as D (5 bases). The CDR3 spans 14 residues. Trimming shortened V by 4 bases and J by 5 bases, and 12 bases separated the two germline ends. Germline V gives CDR1 LNHDA, CDR2 SQIVND (reference sequence). CDR3 nucleotide sequence: TGTGCCAGTAGTAGAGGGCGCAGTCACAATGAGCAGTTCTTC. This codes for CASSRGRSHNEQFF.

This clone was picked up a small number of times. V is TRBV7-3 and J is TRBJ1-5; D not certain. This CDR3 has 16 residues. The germline CDR1 and CDR2 sequences are SGHTA and FQGTGA. Trimming left V 2 bases short and J 0 bases short, with 11 bases between. CDR3 DNA: TGTGCCAGCAGCTTATTTCAGAGGGATAGCAATCAGCCCCAGCATTTT. This gives the protein CASSLFQRDSNQPQHF.